This T cell receptor beta chain was observed in a study of blood T cell repertoires in COVID-19. With 8 bases removed from V and 4 bases from J, the gap between germline ends came to 14 bases. This CDR3 has 13 amino acids. CDR1 MNHNY and CDR2 SVGAGI come from the germline V gene (reference sequence). TCRdb keeps only in-frame clones here, not all; method: immunoSEQ multiplex PCR. The table shows more than 45,000 clones, with approximately 82% occurring only once. The sample comprised peripheral blood. The receptor was isolated from a human donor in a cohort sampled during active COVID-19. The V gene is TRBV6-6, the J gene TRBJ1-1; tentative D call: TRBD1 (5 bases). CDR3 sequence reads: CASGSGGITEAFF. The DNA for the CDR3 is TGTGCCAGCGGGTCGGGGGGGATCACTGAAGCTTTCTTT.